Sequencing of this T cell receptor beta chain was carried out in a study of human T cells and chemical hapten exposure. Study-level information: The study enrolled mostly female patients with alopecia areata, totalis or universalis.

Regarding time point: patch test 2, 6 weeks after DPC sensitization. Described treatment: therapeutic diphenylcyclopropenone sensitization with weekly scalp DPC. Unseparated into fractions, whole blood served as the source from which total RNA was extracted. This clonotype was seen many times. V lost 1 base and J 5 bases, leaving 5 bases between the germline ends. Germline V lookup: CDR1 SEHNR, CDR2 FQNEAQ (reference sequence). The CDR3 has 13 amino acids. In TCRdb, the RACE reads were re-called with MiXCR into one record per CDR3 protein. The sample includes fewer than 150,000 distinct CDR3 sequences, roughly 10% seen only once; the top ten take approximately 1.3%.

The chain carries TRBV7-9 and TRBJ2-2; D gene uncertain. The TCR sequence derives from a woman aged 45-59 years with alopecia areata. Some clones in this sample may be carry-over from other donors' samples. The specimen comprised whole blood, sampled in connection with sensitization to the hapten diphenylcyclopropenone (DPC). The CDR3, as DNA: TGTGCCAGCAGCTTAGACGGGACCGGGGAGCTGTTTTTT. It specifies CASSLDGTGELFF. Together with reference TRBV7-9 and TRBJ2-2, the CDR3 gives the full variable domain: DTGVSQNPRHKITKRGQNVTFRCDPISEHNRLYWYRQTLGQGPEFLTYFQNEAQLEKSRLLSDRFSAERPKGSFSTLEIQRTEQGDSAMYLCASSLDGTGELFFGEGSRLTVL.